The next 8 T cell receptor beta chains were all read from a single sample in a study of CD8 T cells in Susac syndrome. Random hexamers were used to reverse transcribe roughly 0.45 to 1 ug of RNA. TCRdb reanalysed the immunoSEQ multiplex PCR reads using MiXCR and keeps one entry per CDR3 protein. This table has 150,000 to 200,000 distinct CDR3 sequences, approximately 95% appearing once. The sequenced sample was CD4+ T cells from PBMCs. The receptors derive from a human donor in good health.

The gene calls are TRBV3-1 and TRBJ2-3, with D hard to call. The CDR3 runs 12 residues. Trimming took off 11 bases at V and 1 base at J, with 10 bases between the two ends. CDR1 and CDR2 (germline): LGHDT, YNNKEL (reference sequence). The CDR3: CAPHHRTDTQYF. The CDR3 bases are TGTGCCCCCCATCATCGCACAGATACGCAGTATTTT.

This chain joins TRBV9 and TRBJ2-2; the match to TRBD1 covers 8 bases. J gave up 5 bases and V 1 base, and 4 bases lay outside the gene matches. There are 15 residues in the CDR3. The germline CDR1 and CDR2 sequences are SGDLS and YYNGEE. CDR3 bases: TGTGCCAGCAGCGTAATTACAGGGGGGACCGGGGAGCTGTTTTTT. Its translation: CASSVITGGTGELFF.

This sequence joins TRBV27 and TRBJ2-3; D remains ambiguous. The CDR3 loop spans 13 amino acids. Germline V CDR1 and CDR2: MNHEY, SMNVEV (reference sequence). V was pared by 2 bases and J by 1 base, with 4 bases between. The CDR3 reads CASSLEGTDTQYF. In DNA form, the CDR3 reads TGTGCCAGCAGTTTAGAGGGCACAGATACGCAGTATTTT.

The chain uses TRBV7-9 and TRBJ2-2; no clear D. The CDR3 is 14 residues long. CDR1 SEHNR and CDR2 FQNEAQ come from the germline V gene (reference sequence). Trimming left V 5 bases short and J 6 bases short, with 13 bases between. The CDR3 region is CASSPRLKAGELFF. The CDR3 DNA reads TGTGCCAGCAGCCCCCGGCTGAAGGCCGGGGAGCTGTTTTTT.

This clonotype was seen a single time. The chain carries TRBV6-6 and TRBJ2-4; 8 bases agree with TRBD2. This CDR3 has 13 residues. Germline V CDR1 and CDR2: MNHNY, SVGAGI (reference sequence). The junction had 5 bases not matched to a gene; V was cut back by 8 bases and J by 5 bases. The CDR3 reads CASLTGGQNIQYF. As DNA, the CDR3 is TGTGCCAGCCTAACGGGGGGGCAAAACATTCAGTACTTC.

The CDR3 region is CASSYSRREGYTF. CDR3 bases: TGTGCCAGCAGTTACTCGAGAAGGGAGGGCTACACCTTC. The chain combines TRBV6-2 or TRBV6-3 with TRBJ1-2; D not certain. CDR1 and CDR2 from the germline V gene are MNHEY and SVGEGT. The CDR3 is made up of 13 amino acids. V lost 0 bases and J lost 8, with 10 bases in between.

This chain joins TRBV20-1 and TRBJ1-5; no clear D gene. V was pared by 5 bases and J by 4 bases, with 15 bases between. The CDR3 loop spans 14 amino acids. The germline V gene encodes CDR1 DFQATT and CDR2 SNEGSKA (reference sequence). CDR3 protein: CSADSRVANQPQHF. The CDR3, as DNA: TGCAGTGCTGACTCTCGGGTGGCGAATCAGCCCCAGCATTTT.

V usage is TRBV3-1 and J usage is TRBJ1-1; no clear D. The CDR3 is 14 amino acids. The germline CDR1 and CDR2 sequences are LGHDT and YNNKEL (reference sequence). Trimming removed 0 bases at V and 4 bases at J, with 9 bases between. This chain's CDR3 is CASSQEIGVTEAFF. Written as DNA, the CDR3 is TGTGCCAGCAGCCAAGAAATCGGTGTCACTGAAGCTTTCTTT.